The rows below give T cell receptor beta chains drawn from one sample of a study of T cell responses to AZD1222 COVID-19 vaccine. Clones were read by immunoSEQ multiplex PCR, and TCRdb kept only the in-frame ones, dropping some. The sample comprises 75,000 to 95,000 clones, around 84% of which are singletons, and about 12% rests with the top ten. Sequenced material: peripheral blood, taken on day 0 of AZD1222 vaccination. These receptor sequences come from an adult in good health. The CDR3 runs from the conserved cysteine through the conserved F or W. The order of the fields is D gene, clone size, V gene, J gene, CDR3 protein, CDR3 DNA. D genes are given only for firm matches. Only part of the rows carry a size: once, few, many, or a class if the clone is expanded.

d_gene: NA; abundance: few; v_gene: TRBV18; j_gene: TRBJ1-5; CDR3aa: CASSSNDGAIDQPQHF; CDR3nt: TGTGCCAGCTCCTCAAACGACGGAGCCATAGATCAGCCCCAGCATTTT
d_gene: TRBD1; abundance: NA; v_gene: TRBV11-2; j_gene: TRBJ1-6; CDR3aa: CASSLDRVRSPLHF; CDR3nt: TGTGCCAGCAGTTTAGACAGGGTTCGCTCACCCCTCCACTTT
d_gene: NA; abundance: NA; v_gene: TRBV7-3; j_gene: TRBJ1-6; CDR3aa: CASSLRGGAPGSSYNSPLHF; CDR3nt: TGTGCCAGCAGCTTAAGGGGGGGAGCCCCCGGAAGCTCCTATAATTCACCCCTCCACTTT
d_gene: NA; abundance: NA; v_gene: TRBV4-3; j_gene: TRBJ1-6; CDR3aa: CASSQGNNSPLHF; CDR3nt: TGCGCCAGCAGCCAGGGCAATAATTCACCCCTCCACTTT
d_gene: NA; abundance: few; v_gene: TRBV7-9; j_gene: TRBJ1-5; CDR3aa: CASSPNGGRNQPQHF; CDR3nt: TGTGCCAGCAGCCCCAACGGGGGACGCAATCAGCCCCAGCATTTT
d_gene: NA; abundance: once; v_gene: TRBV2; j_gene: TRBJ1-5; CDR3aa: CASSPRRDNAQHF; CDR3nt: TGTGCCAGCAGTCCACGAAGGGATAATGCCCAGCATTTT
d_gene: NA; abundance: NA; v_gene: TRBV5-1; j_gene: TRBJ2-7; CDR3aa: CASTQILLEQYF; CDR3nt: TGCGCCAGCACCCAGATCCTCCTCGAGCAGTACTTC
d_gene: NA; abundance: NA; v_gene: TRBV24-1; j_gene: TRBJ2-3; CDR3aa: CATSDFSKGEDTQYF; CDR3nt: TGTGCCACCAGTGATTTTTCAAAAGGGGAAGATACGCAGTATTTT
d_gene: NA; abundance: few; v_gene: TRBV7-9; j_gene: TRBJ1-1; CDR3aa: CASSLQGNTEAFF; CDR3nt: TGTGCCAGCAGCTTACAGGGGAACACTGAAGCTTTCTTT
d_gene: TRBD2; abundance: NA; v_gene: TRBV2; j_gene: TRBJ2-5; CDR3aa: CASRESSGGPQYF; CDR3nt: TGTGCCAGCAGGGAATCTAGCGGGGGGCCCCAGTACTTC
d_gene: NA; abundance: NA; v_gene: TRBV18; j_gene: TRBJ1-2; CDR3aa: CASSPGSQYGYTF; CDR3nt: TGTGCCAGCTCACCTGGGTCCCAATACGGCTACACCTTC
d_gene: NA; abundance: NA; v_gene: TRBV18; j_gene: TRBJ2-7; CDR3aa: CASSPKGDYEQYF; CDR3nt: TGTGCCAGCTCACCCAAGGGGGATTACGAGCAGTACTTC
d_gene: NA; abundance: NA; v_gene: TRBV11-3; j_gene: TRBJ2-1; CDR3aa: CASSPRPSQGPYNEQFF; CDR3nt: TGTGCCAGCAGCCCCCGTCCTTCCCAAGGGCCTTACAATGAGCAGTTCTTC
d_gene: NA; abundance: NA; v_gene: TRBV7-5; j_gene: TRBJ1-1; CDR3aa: CARSPQGMNTEAFF; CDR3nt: TGTGCCAGAAGTCCTCAGGGGATGAACACTGAAGCTTTCTTT
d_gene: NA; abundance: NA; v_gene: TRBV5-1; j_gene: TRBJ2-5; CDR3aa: CASSKIGLQETQYF; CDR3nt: TGCGCCAGCAGTAAGATAGGCTTACAAGAGACCCAGTACTTC
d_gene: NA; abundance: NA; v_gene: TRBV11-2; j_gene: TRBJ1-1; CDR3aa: CASSLEPGAGAFF; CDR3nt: TGTGCCAGCAGCTTAGAGCCTGGGGCCGGAGCTTTCTTT
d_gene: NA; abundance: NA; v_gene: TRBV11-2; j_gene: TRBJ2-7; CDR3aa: CASSKGGRGLGYEQYF; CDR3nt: TGTGCCAGCAGCAAAGGGGGGAGGGGACTTGGCTACGAGCAGTACTTC
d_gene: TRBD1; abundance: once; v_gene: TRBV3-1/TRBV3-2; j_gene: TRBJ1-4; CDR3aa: CASSPLSRTGMEKLFF; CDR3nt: TGTGCCAGCAGCCCCTTATCCCGGACAGGGATGGAAAAACTGTTTTTT
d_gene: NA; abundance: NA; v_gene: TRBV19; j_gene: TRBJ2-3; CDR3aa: CASSIGFRGPDTQYF; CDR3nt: TGTGCCAGTAGTATAGGATTCAGGGGCCCAGATACGCAGTATTTT
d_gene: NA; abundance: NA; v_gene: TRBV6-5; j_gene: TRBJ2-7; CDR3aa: CASSYGFAEQYF; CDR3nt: TGTGCCAGCAGTTACGGTTTCGCCGAGCAGTACTTC
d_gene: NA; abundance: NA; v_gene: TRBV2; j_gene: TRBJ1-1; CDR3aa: CASSNQGTNTEAFF; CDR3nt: TGTGCCAGCAGTAATCAGGGGACGAACACTGAAGCTTTCTTT
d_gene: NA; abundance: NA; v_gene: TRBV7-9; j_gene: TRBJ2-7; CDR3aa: CASSLVWQSSYEQYF; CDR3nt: TGTGCCAGCAGCTTAGTATGGCAGAGCTCCTACGAGCAGTACTTC
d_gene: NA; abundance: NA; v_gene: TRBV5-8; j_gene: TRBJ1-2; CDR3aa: CASSLGAANYGYTF; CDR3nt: TGTGCCAGCAGCTTGGGGGCAGCAAACTATGGCTACACCTTC
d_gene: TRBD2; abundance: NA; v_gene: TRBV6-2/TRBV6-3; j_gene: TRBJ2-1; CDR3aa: CASRPFLAGGYNEQFF; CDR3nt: TGTGCCAGCAGACCTTTTCTGGCGGGGGGGTACAATGAGCAGTTCTTC
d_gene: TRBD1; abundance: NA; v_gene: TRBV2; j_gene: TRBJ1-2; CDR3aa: CASSAQGAADYGYTF; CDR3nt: TGTGCCAGCAGCGCCCAGGGGGCGGCGGACTATGGCTACACCTTC
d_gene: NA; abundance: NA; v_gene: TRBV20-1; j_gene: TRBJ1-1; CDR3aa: CSGVGSTEAFF; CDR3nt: TGCAGTGGGGTCGGGTCCACTGAAGCTTTCTTT
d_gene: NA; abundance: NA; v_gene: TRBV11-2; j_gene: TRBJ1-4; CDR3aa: CASSLVGRNEKLFF; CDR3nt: TGTGCCAGCAGCTTAGTTGGGAGAAATGAAAAACTGTTTTTT
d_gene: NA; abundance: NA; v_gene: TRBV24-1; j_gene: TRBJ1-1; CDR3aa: CATSDGRLNTEAFF; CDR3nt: TGTGCCACCAGTGACGGACGGCTGAACACTGAAGCTTTCTTT
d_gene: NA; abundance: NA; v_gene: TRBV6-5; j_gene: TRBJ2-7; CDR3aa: CASSYAQTEQYF; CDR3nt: TGTGCCAGCAGTTACGCGCAGACGGAGCAGTACTTC
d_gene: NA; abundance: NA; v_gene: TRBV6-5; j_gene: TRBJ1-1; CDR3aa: CASSNRQSNTEAFF; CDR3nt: TGTGCCAGCAGCAACAGACAGTCGAACACTGAAGCTTTCTTT
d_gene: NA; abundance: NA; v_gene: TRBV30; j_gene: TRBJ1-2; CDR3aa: CAWSDDTGFYGYTF; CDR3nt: TGTGCCTGGAGTGACGACACAGGGTTCTATGGCTACACCTTC
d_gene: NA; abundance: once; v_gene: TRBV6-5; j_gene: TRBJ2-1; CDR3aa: CASSHSGDREQFF; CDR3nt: TGTGCCAGCAGTCACTCGGGGGATAGGGAGCAGTTCTTC
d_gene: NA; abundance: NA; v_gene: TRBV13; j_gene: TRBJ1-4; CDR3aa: CASSLGQGFTNEKLFF; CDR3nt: TGTGCCAGCAGCTTAGGACAGGGTTTCACTAATGAAAAACTGTTTTTT
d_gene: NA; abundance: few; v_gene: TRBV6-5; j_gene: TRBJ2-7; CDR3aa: CASSSDGLSGEQYF; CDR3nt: TGTGCCAGCAGCTCCGACGGATTGTCTGGCGAGCAGTACTTC
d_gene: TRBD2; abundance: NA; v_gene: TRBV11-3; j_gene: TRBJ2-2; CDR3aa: CASSPGLAGTGELFF; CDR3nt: TGTGCCAGCAGCCCGGGACTAGCGGGGACCGGGGAGCTGTTTTTT
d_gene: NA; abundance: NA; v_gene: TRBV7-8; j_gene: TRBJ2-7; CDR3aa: CASSLDEGKYEQYF; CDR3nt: TGTGCCAGCAGCTTAGATGAGGGTAAATACGAGCAGTACTTC
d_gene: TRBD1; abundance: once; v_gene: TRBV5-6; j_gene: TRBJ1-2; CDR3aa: CASSPGQGNYGYTF; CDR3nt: TGTGCCAGCAGCCCGGGACAGGGAAACTATGGCTACACCTTC
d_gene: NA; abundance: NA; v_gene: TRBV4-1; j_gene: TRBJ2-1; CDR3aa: CASSQDHGSHREFF; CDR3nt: TGCGCCAGCAGCCAAGATCATGGCAGCCATAGGGAGTTCTTC
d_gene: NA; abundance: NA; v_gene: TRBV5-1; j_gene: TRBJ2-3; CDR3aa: CASRGLPTDTQYF; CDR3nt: TGCGCCAGTCGGGGGTTACCCACAGATACGCAGTATTTT
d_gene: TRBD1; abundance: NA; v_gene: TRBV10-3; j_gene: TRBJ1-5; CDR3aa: CAISEPPLAGGYQPQHF; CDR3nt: TGTGCCATCAGTGAACCTCCTTTGGCAGGGGGATATCAGCCCCAGCATTTT
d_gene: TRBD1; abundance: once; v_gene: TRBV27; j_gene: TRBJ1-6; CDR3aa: CASAYRGRNSPLHF; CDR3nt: TGTGCCAGTGCATACAGGGGGCGTAATTCACCCCTCCACTTT
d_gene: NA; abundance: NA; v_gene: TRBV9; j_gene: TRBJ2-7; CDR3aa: CASSPDDYEQYF; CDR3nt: TGTGCCAGCAGCCCGGACGACTACGAGCAGTACTTC
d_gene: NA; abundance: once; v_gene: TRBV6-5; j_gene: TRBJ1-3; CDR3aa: CASRFGGGNTIYF; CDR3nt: TGTGCCAGCAGATTTGGGGGTGGAAACACCATATATTTT
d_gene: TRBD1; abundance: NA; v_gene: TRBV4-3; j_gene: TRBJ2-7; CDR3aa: CASSQEQGASYEQYF; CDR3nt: TGCGCCAGCAGCCAAGAACAGGGGGCTTCCTACGAGCAGTACTTC
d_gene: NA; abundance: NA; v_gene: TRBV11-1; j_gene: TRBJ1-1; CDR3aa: CASSSSQVQAFF; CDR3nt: TGTGCCAGCAGCTCCTCACAAGTCCAAGCTTTCTTT
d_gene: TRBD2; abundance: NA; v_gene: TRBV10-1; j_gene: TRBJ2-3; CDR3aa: CASRQGTSGGIYKTSTDTQYF; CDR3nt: TGCGCCAGCAGACAAGGGACTAGCGGGGGGATATATAAGACTAGCACAGATACGCAGTATTTT
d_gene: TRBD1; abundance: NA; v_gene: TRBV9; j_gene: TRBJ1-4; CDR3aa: CASSVQGASEKLFF; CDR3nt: TGTGCCAGCAGCGTACAGGGGGCCAGTGAAAAACTGTTTTTT
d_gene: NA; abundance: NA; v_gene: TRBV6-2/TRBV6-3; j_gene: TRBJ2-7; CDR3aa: CASSLDSNIYEQYF; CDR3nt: TGTGCCAGCAGCCTTGACTCGAACATCTACGAGCAGTACTTC
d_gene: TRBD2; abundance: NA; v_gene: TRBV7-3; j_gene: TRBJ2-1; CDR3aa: CASSLLAGVHNEQFF; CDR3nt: TGTGCCAGCAGCCTCCTCGCGGGGGTCCACAATGAGCAGTTCTTC
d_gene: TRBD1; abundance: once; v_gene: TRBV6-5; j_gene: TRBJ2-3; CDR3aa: CASSNYRGIGADTQYF; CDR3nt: TGTGCCAGCAGTAACTACAGGGGGATTGGCGCAGATACGCAGTATTTT
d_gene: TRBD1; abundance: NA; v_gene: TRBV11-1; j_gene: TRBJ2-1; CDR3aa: CASSNRDSKIEQFF; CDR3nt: TGTGCCAGCAGCAACCGGGACAGCAAGATTGAGCAGTTCTTC
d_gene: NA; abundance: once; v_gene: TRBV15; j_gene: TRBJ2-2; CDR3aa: CATSRGGTANTGELFF; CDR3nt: TGTGCCACCAGCAGAGGGGGGACGGCGAACACCGGGGAGCTGTTTTTT
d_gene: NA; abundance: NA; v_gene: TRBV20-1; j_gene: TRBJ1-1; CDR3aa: CSARIDTEAFF; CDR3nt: TGCAGTGCTAGAATTGACACTGAAGCTTTCTTT
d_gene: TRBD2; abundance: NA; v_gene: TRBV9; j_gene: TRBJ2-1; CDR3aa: CASSVDAGGPYNEQFF; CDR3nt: TGTGCCAGCAGCGTAGATGCGGGGGGTCCCTACAATGAGCAGTTCTTC
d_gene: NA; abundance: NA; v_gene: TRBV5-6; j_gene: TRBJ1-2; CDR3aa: CASSLVATNYGYTF; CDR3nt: TGTGCCAGCAGCTTGGTTGCAACTAACTATGGCTACACCTTC